Shown below are 23 T cell receptor beta chains from a single sample sequenced in a study of blood T cell repertoires in COVID-19. The data were produced by immunoSEQ multiplex PCR, yet TCRdb's version contains in-frame clones alone and is incomplete. The table has around 250,000 clones, approximately 86% seen once. Source material: peripheral blood. These receptors were taken from a woman aged 55-70 years who had recovered from COVID-19.

This chain connects TRBV5-1 to TRBJ1-2; TRBD1 matches 9 bases. This CDR3 is built from 13 residues. Unmatched junction bases numbered 6, after V lost 4 bases and J lost 8 bases. The germline V gene has CDR1 SGHRS and CDR2 YFSETQ. CDR3 in amino acids: CASSPDRGTGYTF. As DNA, the CDR3 is TGCGCCAGCAGCCCTGACAGGGGGACAGGCTACACCTTC.

The chain carries TRBV11-2 and TRBJ2-1; D not resolved. With 1 base removed from V and 4 bases from J, the gap between germline ends came to 8 bases. The germline V gene has CDR1 SGHAT and CDR2 FQNNGV. The CDR3 sequence is 14 residues long. CDR3 nucleotides: TGTGCCAGCAGCTTAGTCTTACAGTACAATGAGCAGTTCTTC. Translation: CASSLVLQYNEQFF.

This chain joins TRBV7-8 and TRBJ2-2; no definite D call. V gave up 1 base and J gave up 2 bases, with 8 bases separating them. Germline loops: CDR1 SGHVS, CDR2 FQNEAQ. The CDR3 is 15 residues long. The CDR3 loop is CASSLVFGNTGELFF. The CDR3 DNA sequence: TGTGCCAGCAGCTTAGTGTTCGGTAACACCGGGGAGCTGTTTTTT.

The chain has TRBV28 and TRBJ1-1; D might be TRBD1 (5 bases). The CDR3 sequence is 15 residues long. The V and J ends lost 6 bases and 1 base respectively, with 15 bases between them. Germline loops: CDR1 MDHEN, CDR2 SYDVKM. CDR3 coding DNA: TGTGCCAGCAGACCCAAAACAGGCCCGAACACTGAAGCTTTCTTT. It yields the protein CASRPKTGPNTEAFF.

CDR3 residues: CASSHRGTANPEAFF. The CDR3 DNA reads as TGTGCCAGCAGCCATCGAGGGACAGCCAACCCTGAAGCTTTCTTT. V is TRBV3-1 (or the pseudogene TRBV3-2) and J is TRBJ1-1; 7 bases are shared with TRBD1. The germline V gene has CDR1 LGHDT and CDR2 YNNKEL (reference sequence). CDR3 length: 15 residues. V lost 3 bases and J lost 6; bases outside the gene matches: 10.

V gene TRBV9 combines with J gene TRBJ2-7; 11 bases line up with TRBD2. J gave up 2 bases and V 4 bases, and 5 bases lay outside the gene matches. The length of the CDR3 is 15 residues. Germline V gene lookup returns CDR1 SGDLS and CDR2 YYNGEE. The CDR3 bases are TGTGCCAGCAGCTCCCTAGCGGGGGGCCCCTACGAGCAGTACTTC. Protein: CASSSLAGGPYEQYF. The full variable domain, with the rest looked up from reference TRBV9 and TRBJ2-7, is DSGVTQTPKHLITATGQRVTLRCSPRSGDLSVYWYQQSLDQGLQFLIQYYNGEERAKGNILERFSAQQFPDLHSELNLSSLELGDSALYFCASSSLAGGPYEQYFGPGTRLTVT.

V usage is TRBV7-3 and J usage is TRBJ2-1; 10 positions match TRBD2. This CDR3 contains 16 residues. The junction had 4 bases not matched to a gene; V was cut back by 5 bases and J by 0 bases. CDR1 is SGHTA and CDR2 is FQGTGA in the germline V gene. CDR3 DNA: TGTGCCAGCAGCGCAAGGACTAGCGGCTCCTACAATGAGCAGTTCTTC. Its translation is CASSARTSGSYNEQFF.

This clone was picked up a small number of times. This chain connects TRBV7-2 to TRBJ2-3; 14 bases are a match to TRBD2. The CDR3 is 15 residues long. Germline V gene lookup returns CDR1 SGHTA and CDR2 FQGNSA. V lost 3 bases, J lost 11 bases, and 7 bases stayed unmatched. The CDR3 loop reads CASSLRTSGGTMQYF. The DNA of the CDR3 is TGTGCCAGCAGCTTGCGGACTAGCGGGGGGACAATGCAGTATTTT.

The chain is built from TRBV5-1 and TRBJ2-2; D is uncertain. CDR1 is SGHRS and CDR2 is YFSETQ in the germline V gene. This CDR3 is built from 15 residues. Trimming stripped 2 bases from V and 0 bases from J, with 8 bases between. This chain's CDR3 is CASSFRQANTGELFF. Here the CDR3 DNA reads TGCGCCAGCAGCTTCAGGCAGGCGAACACCGGGGAGCTGTTTTTT.

The chain has TRBV4-1 and TRBJ1-5, with D unclear. The germline V gene encodes CDR1 MGHRA and CDR2 YSYEKL. The V and J ends lost 4 bases and 2 bases respectively, with 9 bases between them. This CDR3 has 14 residues. CDR3 region: CASSLRTGNQPQHF. As DNA, the CDR3 is TGCGCCAGCAGCCTTAGAACAGGCAATCAGCCCCAGCATTTT.

The V call is TRBV7-6, the J call TRBJ1-2; the match to TRBD1 covers 11 bases. CDR3 length: 15 residues. V dropped 5 bases and J dropped 4; count of bases not matched to a gene: 6. Germline CDR1 SGHVS, CDR2 FNYEAQ. CDR3 region: CASSPWDRGSYGYTF. The CDR3 bases are TGTGCCAGCAGCCCCTGGGACAGGGGGAGCTATGGCTACACCTTC.

A few counts support this clone. The gene calls are TRBV6-2 or TRBV6-3 and TRBJ1-2; 10 bases line up with TRBD1. Germline V gives CDR1 MNHEY, CDR2 SVGEGT. The CDR3 runs to 13 residues. J gave up 4 bases and V 4 bases, and 0 bases lay outside the gene matches. CDR3 DNA sequence: TGTGCCAGCAGTTGGACAGGGGGCTATGGCTACACCTTC. It translates to CASSWTGGYGYTF.

In DNA, the CDR3 is TGTGCCAGCACGGGGGGCGTACATGGCGGGGAGCTGTTTTTT. As protein: CASTGGVHGGELFF. This chain uses TRBV2 with TRBJ2-2, with TRBD2 as a possible D gene (7 bases). Deletions cut 7 bases from V and 7 bases from J, with 16 bases between. Germline-derived CDR1 and CDR2 are SNHLY and FYNNEI. The CDR3 covers 14 residues.

The V call is TRBV10-3, the J call TRBJ2-3; D is uncertain. Germline CDR1 ENHRY, CDR2 SYGVKD. CDR3 size: 15 residues. Trimming took 5 bases from V and 0 from J, leaving 12 bases between them. CDR3 DNA sequence: TGTGCCATCAGTCCTAACCCCGGTAGCACAGATACGCAGTATTTT. It encodes CAISPNPGSTDTQYF.

V is TRBV3-1 (or the pseudogene TRBV3-2) and J is TRBJ2-1, with D possibly being TRBD2 (6 bases). The germline CDR1 and CDR2 sequences are LGHDT and YNNKEL (reference sequence). The length of the CDR3 is 15 residues. V gave up 0 bases and J gave up 8 bases, with 14 bases separating them. CDR3 nucleotide sequence: TGTGCCAGCAGCCAAGACGGTACGGGGGTCTATGAGCAGTTCTTC. Amino acids: CASSQDGTGVYEQFF.

J is TRBJ1-3 and V is TRBV9; no reliable D call. Germline-derived CDR1 and CDR2 are SGDLS and YYNGEE. This CDR3 contains 17 residues. Trimming removed 0 bases from V and 2 bases from J, with 15 bases in between. The CDR3 here is CASSVGAGISTGNTIYF. CDR3 coding DNA: TGTGCCAGCAGCGTAGGAGCGGGGATATCGACTGGAAACACCATATATTTT.

The chain recombines TRBV9 with TRBJ1-2; 7 positions agree with TRBD1. With V trimmed by 4 bases and J by 8 bases, 8 bases remained unmatched. The CDR3 loop spans 13 amino acids. Germline V lookup: CDR1 SGDLS, CDR2 YYNGEE. The CDR3 bases are TGTGCCAGCAGCCCACCGACAGGGAGAGGCTACACCTTC. Its protein is CASSPPTGRGYTF.

V usage is TRBV7-2 and J usage is TRBJ2-1; TRBD1 aligns across 7 bases. CDR3 size: 14 residues. Germline V lookup: CDR1 SGHTA, CDR2 FQGNSA. V was clipped by 5 bases and J by 6 bases; unmatched bases: 7. The CDR3 DNA reads as TGTGCCAGCAGCCCATCGACAGGGTCCAATGAGCAGTTCTTC. This encodes CASSPSTGSNEQFF.

This clone appeared once. At one of its ends the junction is not consistent with the germline gene, which may arise from a read error. In DNA, the CDR3 is TGTGCTAGCAGCCAAAGGACAGGGGGATCCGGGGAGCTGTTTTTT. Its protein is CASSQRTGGSGELFF. The chain couples TRBV7-7 to TRBJ2-2; 10 bases match TRBD1. Germline V lookup: CDR1 SSHAT, CDR2 FNYEAQ (reference sequence). There are 15 residues in the CDR3.

Comment on this clone: Additional DNA sequences in this sample encode the identical CDR3. The rearrangement links TRBV28 to TRBJ2-6; no clear D gene. Trimming removed 4 bases at V and 0 bases at J, with 7 bases between. This CDR3 comprises 15 residues. Germline lookup yields CDR1 MDHEN and CDR2 SYDVKM. CDR3 sequence: CASSSPSSGANVLTF. The CDR3 nucleotides are TGTGCCAGCAGTTCACCTAGCTCTGGGGCCAACGTCCTGACTTTC.

The chain combines TRBV5-1 with TRBJ1-2; no clear D gene. This CDR3 comprises 22 residues. V gave up 0 bases and J gave up 13 bases, with 43 bases separating them. The germline gives CDR1 SGHRS, CDR2 YFSETQ. CDR3 in amino acids: CASSLAGGGPLGGNGREPGLTF. In DNA form, the CDR3 reads TGCGCCAGCAGCTTGGCCGGAGGAGGACCCCTTGGAGGAAACGGCCGGGAACCTGGTCTCACCTTC.

The chain's CDR3 is CASSQLAGYNEQFF. In DNA, the CDR3 is TGTGCCAGCAGCCAGCTCGCCGGCTACAATGAGCAGTTCTTC. The chain has TRBV14 and TRBJ2-1; no reliable D call. The CDR3 has 14 amino acids. Trimming left V 3 bases short and J 3 bases short, with 9 bases between. Germline CDR1 SGHDN, CDR2 FVKESK.

The chain couples TRBV12-3 or TRBV12-4 to TRBJ2-4; TRBD1 might be the D (5 bases). The CDR3 has 13 amino acids. V was cut by 10 bases and J by 2 bases, with 12 bases left in between. In DNA, the CDR3 is TGTGCCACCTCCAGGGTATCCAAAAACATTCAGTACTTC. Translating gives CATSRVSKNIQYF.